The 9 T cell receptor beta chains below were found in one sample sequenced in a study of cytomegalovirus exposure and HLA in healthy donors. Researchers ran the PCR with 60 Vbeta and 13 Jbeta primers. Sequencing used immunoSEQ multiplex PCR; TCRdb keeps in-frame clones, though not all of them. The sample consists of 150,000 to 200,000 clones, about an eighth of them appearing once. The sample consisted of PBMCs. The source is a man aged 50 or older in good health and CMV-seropositive.

The chain employs TRBV5-1 and TRBJ2-1; TRBD1 matches 9 bases. The J segment lost 0 bases and the V segment lost 4 bases, leaving 8 bases of the junction unmatched. Looked up from germline, CDR1 is SGHRS and CDR2 is YFSETQ. The CDR3 totals 17 residues. Here the CDR3 reads CASSRTGTGSSYNEQFF. The CDR3, as DNA: TGCGCCAGCAGCCGCACCGGGACAGGGAGCTCCTACAATGAGCAGTTCTTC.

V and J are TRBV28 and TRBJ1-2; D is possibly TRBD1 (6 bases). The CDR3 runs 14 residues. Germline V gene sequence: CDR1 MDHEN, CDR2 SYDVKM. Trimming took 2 bases from V and 5 from J, leaving 12 bases between them. CDR3 DNA: TGTGCCAGCAGTTTAAAGGGACACCTTTATGGCTACACCTTC. It is translated as CASSLKGHLYGYTF.

The sample holds a few counts of this clone. V and J are TRBV14 and TRBJ1-4, with 8 bases that match TRBD1. Trimming cost V 1 base and J 8 bases; bases outside gene matches: 6. The CDR3 contains 15 residues. CDR1 SGHDN and CDR2 FVKESK come from the germline V gene. The CDR3 DNA reads TGTGCCAGCAGCCAAGGGACAGGGTTTGGAGAAAAACTGTTTTTT. Translation gives CASSQGTGFGEKLFF.

The chain combines TRBV30 with TRBJ2-1; 8 nucleotides align to TRBD2. The germline V gene has CDR1 GTSNPN and CDR2 SVGIG (reference sequence). CDR3 size: 17 residues. With V trimmed by 0 bases and J by 0 bases, 7 bases remained unmatched. The CDR3 sequence: CAWSVAGVPDSYNEQFF. The CDR3 nucleotides are TGTGCCTGGAGTGTAGCGGGGGTACCTGACTCCTACAATGAGCAGTTCTTC.

The chain combines TRBV9 with TRBJ2-3, with TRBD2 matching 7 bases. The V and J ends lost 4 bases and 6 bases, in that order; junction bases with no gene match: 11. The CDR3 is 15 residues long. In germline, CDR1 is SGDLS, CDR2 YYNGEE. The CDR3 DNA follows: TGTGCCAGCAGCAAAAATCCAGCGGGGAGTGATACGCAGTATTTT. Translation: CASSKNPAGSDTQYF.

The V gene is TRBV6-5, the J gene TRBJ1-5; 7 nucleotides match TRBD1. V gave up 7 bases and J gave up 6 bases; unmatched junction bases: 6. The CDR3 length is 13 residues. Germline CDR1 reads MNHEY; CDR2 reads SVGAGI. As DNA, the CDR3 is TGTGCCAGCACCGCCCCAGGGGGTCAGCCCCAGCATTTT. It specifies CASTAPGGQPQHF.

The chain has TRBV14 and TRBJ2-5, with D possibly matching TRBD2 (5 bases). This CDR3 spans 15 amino acids. V was cut by 3 bases and J by 0 bases, with 11 bases left in between. Looked up from germline, CDR1 is SGHDN and CDR2 is FVKESK. CDR3 nucleotides: TGTGCCAGCAGCCAGATTGGACTTGACCAAGAGACCCAGTACTTC. It translates to CASSQIGLDQETQYF.

This clone was counted only a few times. The chain recombines TRBV19 with TRBJ2-1; TRBD2 is a possible D gene (6 bases). The germline V gene encodes CDR1 LNHDA and CDR2 SQIVND (reference sequence). Trimming removed 4 bases at V and 8 bases at J, with 9 bases between. This CDR3 is 12 amino acids long. The CDR3 protein is CASSTGTHEQFF. The CDR3 nucleotides are TGTGCCAGTAGTACGGGGACTCATGAGCAGTTCTTC.

The chain uses TRBV2 and TRBJ2-1; 9 bases line up with TRBD1. V gave up 5 bases and J gave up 2 bases; unmatched junction bases: 10. Germline assignment: CDR1 SNHLY and CDR2 FYNNEI. This CDR3 is 17 amino acids long. CDR3: CASSRSPGTGTYNEQFF. CDR3 nucleotide sequence: TGTGCCAGCAGTAGATCTCCCGGGACAGGGACCTACAATGAGCAGTTCTTC.